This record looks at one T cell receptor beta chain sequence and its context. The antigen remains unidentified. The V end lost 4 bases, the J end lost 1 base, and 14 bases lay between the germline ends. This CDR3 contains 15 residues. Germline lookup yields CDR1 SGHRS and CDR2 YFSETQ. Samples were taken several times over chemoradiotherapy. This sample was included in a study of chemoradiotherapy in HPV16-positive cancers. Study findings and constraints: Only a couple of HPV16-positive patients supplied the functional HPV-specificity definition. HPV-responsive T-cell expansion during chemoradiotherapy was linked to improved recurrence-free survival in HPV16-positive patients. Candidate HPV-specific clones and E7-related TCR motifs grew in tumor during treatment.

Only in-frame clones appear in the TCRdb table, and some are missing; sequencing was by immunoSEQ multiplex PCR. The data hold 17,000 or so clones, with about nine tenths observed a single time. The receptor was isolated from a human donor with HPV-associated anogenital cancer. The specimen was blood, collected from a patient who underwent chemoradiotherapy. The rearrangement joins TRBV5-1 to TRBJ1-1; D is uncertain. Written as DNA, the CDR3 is TGCGCCAGCAGCCCGATCGGACGGGAGAACACTGAAGCTTTCTTT. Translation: CASSPIGRENTEAFF.